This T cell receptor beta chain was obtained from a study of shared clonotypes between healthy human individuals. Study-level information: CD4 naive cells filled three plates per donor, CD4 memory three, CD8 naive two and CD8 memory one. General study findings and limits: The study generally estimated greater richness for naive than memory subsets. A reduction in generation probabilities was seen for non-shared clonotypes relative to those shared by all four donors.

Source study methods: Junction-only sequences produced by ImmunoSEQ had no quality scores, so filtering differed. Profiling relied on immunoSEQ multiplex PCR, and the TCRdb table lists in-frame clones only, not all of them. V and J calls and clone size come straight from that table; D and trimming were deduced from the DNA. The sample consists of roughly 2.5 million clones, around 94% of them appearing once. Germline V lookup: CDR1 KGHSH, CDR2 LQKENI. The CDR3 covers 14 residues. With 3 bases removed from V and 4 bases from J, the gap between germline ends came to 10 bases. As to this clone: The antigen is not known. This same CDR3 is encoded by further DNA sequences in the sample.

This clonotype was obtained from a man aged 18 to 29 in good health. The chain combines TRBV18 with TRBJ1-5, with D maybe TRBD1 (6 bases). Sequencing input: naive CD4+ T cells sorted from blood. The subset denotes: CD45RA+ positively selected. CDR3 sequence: CASSPGQPNQPQHF. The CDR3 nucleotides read TGTGCCAGCTCACCCGGACAGCCAAATCAGCCCCAGCATTTT. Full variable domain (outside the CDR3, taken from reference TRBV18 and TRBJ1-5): NAGVMQNPRHLVRRRGQEARLRCSPMKGHSHVYWYRQLPEEGLKFMVYLQKENIIDESGMPKERFSAEFPKEGPSILRIQQVVRGDSAAYFCASSPGQPNQPQHFGDGTRLSIL.